The T cell receptor beta chain described here comes from a study of shared clonotypes between healthy human individuals. Study-wide results and caveats: Sampling involved blood alone; tissue repertoires likely differ.

Remarks on this clone: Antigen unknown.

Clones were sequenced by immunoSEQ multiplex PCR, and TCRdb holds only the in-frame ones, with some missing. The table includes a few million clones, 90% to 95% detected once. Trimming removed 6 bases from V and 3 bases from J, with 14 bases in between. This CDR3 spans 14 amino acids. Germline V CDR1 and CDR2: MNHEY, SVGAGI. This receptor was identified in a man aged 18 to 29 in good health. The sequencing input was naive CD4+ T cells sorted from blood. Subset described: CD45RA+ positively selected. The V gene is TRBV6-5, the J gene TRBJ2-5; D perhaps matches TRBD1 (6 bases). CDR3: CASSLTGLKETQYF. The CDR3 DNA reads TGTGCCAGCAGCTTAACAGGGTTAAAAGAGACCCAGTACTTC.